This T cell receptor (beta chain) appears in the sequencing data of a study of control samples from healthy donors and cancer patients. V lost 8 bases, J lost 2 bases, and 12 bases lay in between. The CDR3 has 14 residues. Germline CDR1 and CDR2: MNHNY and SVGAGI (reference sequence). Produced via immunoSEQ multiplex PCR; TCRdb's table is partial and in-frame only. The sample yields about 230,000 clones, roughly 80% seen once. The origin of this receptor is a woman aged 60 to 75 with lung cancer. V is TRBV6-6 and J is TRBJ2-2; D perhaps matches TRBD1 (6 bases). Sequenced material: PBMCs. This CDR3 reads CASGRTANTGELFF. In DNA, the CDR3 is TGTGCCAGCGGCCGGACAGCTAACACCGGGGAGCTGTTTTTT.